Listed below are T cell receptor beta chains from one sample, sequenced in a study of cytomegalovirus exposure and HLA in healthy donors. Sequenced by immunoSEQ multiplex PCR; TCRdb stores in-frame clones only, minus some. The data hold 100,000 to 150,000 clones, with about three quarters observed a single time. Sequencing was performed on PBMCs. Source of these receptors: a young woman in good health and CMV-seronegative. Each CDR3 is given with its conserved first and last residue. A D gene is named only where the DNA matches it firmly. Only part of the rows carry a size: once, few, many, or a class if the clone is expanded.

j_call: TRBJ2-1
d_call: -
clone_size: -
v_call: TRBV6-4
cdr3_nt: TGTGCCAGCAGTGGCTCGGCTAGCTCAGAGCAGTTCTTC
cdr3_aa: CASSGSASSEQFF

j_call: TRBJ1-4
d_call: TRBD1
clone_size: -
v_call: TRBV7-9
cdr3_nt: TGTGCCAGCAGTTCGCCGGACAGGGGGCCAACTAATGAAAAACTGTTTTTT
cdr3_aa: CASSSPDRGPTNEKLFF

j_call: TRBJ2-1
d_call: TRBD2
clone_size: -
v_call: TRBV30
cdr3_nt: TGTGCCTGGAGTGCCCCGGGACTAGCGGGAGCCAATGAGCAGTTCTTC
cdr3_aa: CAWSAPGLAGANEQFF

j_call: TRBJ2-7
d_call: TRBD1
clone_size: few
v_call: TRBV15
cdr3_nt: TGTGCCACCAGCAGAAGTACAGGGGGCGGGCTCGAGCAGTACTTC
cdr3_aa: CATSRSTGGGLEQYF

j_call: TRBJ2-5
d_call: -
clone_size: -
v_call: TRBV6-4
cdr3_nt: TGTGCCAGCCGTTCCGGGGGGCAGGAAGAGACCCAGTACTTC
cdr3_aa: CASRSGGQEETQYF

j_call: TRBJ2-5
d_call: TRBD1
clone_size: -
v_call: TRBV30
cdr3_nt: TGTGCCAGTGGACAGGGGGCCGGTCGTGAGCAGTACTTC
cdr3_aa: CASGQGAGREQYF

j_call: TRBJ2-7
d_call: -
clone_size: -
v_call: TRBV27
cdr3_nt: TGTGCCAGCTCGACAGGGACTTTGTACGAGCAGTACTTC
cdr3_aa: CASSTGTLYEQYF

j_call: TRBJ1-2
d_call: -
clone_size: -
v_call: TRBV5-1
cdr3_nt: TGCGCCAGCAGCGCACTCGGAGATTCGGGGGGCTACACCTTC
cdr3_aa: CASSALGDSGGYTF

j_call: TRBJ2-7
d_call: -
clone_size: -
v_call: TRBV7-6
cdr3_nt: TGTGCCAGCAGCTCCGGGGTCTACGAGCAGTACTTC
cdr3_aa: CASSSGVYEQYF

j_call: TRBJ2-5
d_call: -
clone_size: -
v_call: TRBV5-6
cdr3_nt: TGTGCCAGCAGCTTGAGATACAGAAGTCAAGAGACCCAGTACTTC
cdr3_aa: CASSLRYRSQETQYF

j_call: TRBJ2-2
d_call: TRBD2
clone_size: -
v_call: TRBV5-4
cdr3_nt: TGTGCCAGCAGCTTGGAGGCGGGAGCCACCGGGGAGCTGTTTTTT
cdr3_aa: CASSLEAGATGELFF

j_call: TRBJ2-1
d_call: -
clone_size: -
v_call: TRBV7-2
cdr3_nt: TGTGCCAGCAGCTTCACACAGGGCACCAACAATGAGCAGTTCTTC
cdr3_aa: CASSFTQGTNNEQFF

j_call: TRBJ1-2
d_call: TRBD1
clone_size: -
v_call: TRBV5-6
cdr3_nt: TGTGCCAGCAGCCTATTGACAGGGGATCTATACTATGGCTACACCTTC
cdr3_aa: CASSLLTGDLYYGYTF

j_call: TRBJ1-1
d_call: TRBD1
clone_size: -
v_call: TRBV6-6
cdr3_nt: TGTGCCAGCAGTTTTGGACAGGCAGCCGAAGCTTTCTTT
cdr3_aa: CASSFGQAAEAFF

j_call: TRBJ1-1
d_call: -
clone_size: -
v_call: TRBV10-3
cdr3_nt: TGTGCCATCAGCCGACAGAACATGAACACTGAAGCTTTCTTT
cdr3_aa: CAISRQNMNTEAFF

j_call: TRBJ2-1
d_call: -
clone_size: -
v_call: TRBV7-9
cdr3_nt: TGTGCCAGCAGCTTAGCTGGGACATCTAACAATGAGCAGTTCTTC
cdr3_aa: CASSLAGTSNNEQFF

j_call: TRBJ2-7
d_call: TRBD1
clone_size: -
v_call: TRBV5-8
cdr3_nt: TGTGCCAGCAGCTTGATACGGACAGGGTCCTACGAGCAGTACTTC
cdr3_aa: CASSLIRTGSYEQYF

j_call: TRBJ1-4
d_call: -
clone_size: -
v_call: TRBV10-3
cdr3_nt: TGTGCCATCAGCGAGTTTACCGGGGATGAAAAACTGTTTTTT
cdr3_aa: CAISEFTGDEKLFF

j_call: TRBJ2-6
d_call: TRBD1
clone_size: -
v_call: TRBV5-4
cdr3_nt: TGTGCCAGCAGCACGGCAGGGGGCTCGGACTCTGGGGCCAACGTCCTGACTTTC
cdr3_aa: CASSTAGGSDSGANVLTF

j_call: TRBJ1-2
d_call: TRBD1
clone_size: few
v_call: TRBV5-6
cdr3_nt: TGTGCCAGCAGCAATGACAGGGTCTATGGCTACACCTTC
cdr3_aa: CASSNDRVYGYTF

j_call: TRBJ2-7
d_call: -
clone_size: -
v_call: TRBV7-2
cdr3_nt: TGTGCCAGCAGTCTAAGAGGGAGTCCCTACGAGCAGTACTTC
cdr3_aa: CASSLRGSPYEQYF

j_call: TRBJ1-3
d_call: -
clone_size: -
v_call: TRBV5-6
cdr3_nt: TGTGCCAGCAGCTTGTTCACAGGCCGCTCTGGAAACACCATATATTTT
cdr3_aa: CASSLFTGRSGNTIYF

j_call: TRBJ2-3
d_call: TRBD2
clone_size: -
v_call: TRBV12-5
cdr3_nt: TGTGCTAGTGGTTTGACGGGACTAGCGGGAGGGCCATCTTCGACAGATACGCAGTATTTT
cdr3_aa: CASGLTGLAGGPSSTDTQYF

j_call: TRBJ1-4
d_call: -
clone_size: -
v_call: TRBV30
cdr3_nt: TGTGCCTGGGGGCGGGACGGTGAAAAACTGTTTTTT
cdr3_aa: CAWGRDGEKLFF

j_call: TRBJ1-5
d_call: -
clone_size: -
v_call: TRBV6-1
cdr3_nt: TGTGCCAGCAGTGAAGCGCAAGGGGGAAGGGAACCCCAGCATTTT
cdr3_aa: CASSEAQGGREPQHF

j_call: TRBJ2-1
d_call: -
clone_size: -
v_call: TRBV29-1
cdr3_nt: TGCAGCGTTGTTTCGGACACCCGAAACAATGAGCAGTTCTTC
cdr3_aa: CSVVSDTRNNEQFF

j_call: TRBJ2-2
d_call: TRBD1
clone_size: -
v_call: TRBV27
cdr3_nt: TGTGCCAGCAGGGCGATCGACAGGGACGCAGGGGAGCTGTTTTTT
cdr3_aa: CASRAIDRDAGELFF

j_call: TRBJ1-2
d_call: TRBD1
clone_size: -
v_call: TRBV6-5
cdr3_nt: TGTGCCAGCAGGATGCGAAGGACAGGGGAAACTGGCTACACCTTC
cdr3_aa: CASRMRRTGETGYTF

j_call: TRBJ2-3
d_call: -
clone_size: few
v_call: TRBV4-1
cdr3_nt: TGCGCCAGCAGCCTCTCTATTGGTGGCGGGGTTAGCACAGATACGCAGTATTTT
cdr3_aa: CASSLSIGGGVSTDTQYF

j_call: TRBJ2-7
d_call: TRBD2
clone_size: -
v_call: TRBV29-1
cdr3_nt: TGCAGCGTTGAGACTCTTGGCGGGAGTACCGAGCAGTACTTC
cdr3_aa: CSVETLGGSTEQYF

j_call: TRBJ2-1
d_call: TRBD2
clone_size: -
v_call: TRBV4-1
cdr3_nt: TGCGCCAGCAGCCAAGGTGTAGCGGGAACCTACAATGAGCAGTTCTTC
cdr3_aa: CASSQGVAGTYNEQFF

j_call: TRBJ1-2
d_call: -
clone_size: -
v_call: TRBV30
cdr3_nt: TGTGCCTGGAGTACAGGGCCCGATAACTATGGCTACACCTTC
cdr3_aa: CAWSTGPDNYGYTF

j_call: TRBJ2-7
d_call: -
clone_size: -
v_call: TRBV6-5
cdr3_nt: TGTGCCAGCAGTTACGGGCCACAGGCTAGCTCCTACGAGCAGTACTTC
cdr3_aa: CASSYGPQASSYEQYF

j_call: TRBJ2-1
d_call: -
clone_size: -
v_call: TRBV30
cdr3_nt: TGTGCCTGGAGTGTACGCCAGGTGGATGAGCAGTTCTTC
cdr3_aa: CAWSVRQVDEQFF

j_call: TRBJ1-5
d_call: -
clone_size: -
v_call: TRBV5-3
cdr3_nt: TGTGCCAGAAGCTTGGCCCGGGAGCCCCAGCATTTT
cdr3_aa: CARSLAREPQHF

j_call: TRBJ2-7
d_call: TRBD2
clone_size: -
v_call: TRBV27
cdr3_nt: TGTGCCAGCAGTTCATCTCGGACTAGCGGGGGGTACTACGAGCAGTACTTC
cdr3_aa: CASSSSRTSGGYYEQYF